The clone carrying this TCR beta chain was seen ten or more times. Its antigen is undetermined. This sample was included in a study of T-cell reconstitution after alpha-beta-depleted transplantation in children. Study-level findings and limits: Surviving recipient T cells and thymic progenitors accounted for the high day-60 TCRbeta diversity observed in some patients.

The CDR3 consists of 15 residues. The ends were cut back, 4 bases at V and 0 bases at J, with 12 bases in the middle. CDR1 is SGHRS and CDR2 is YFSETQ in the germline V gene. The authors prepared the TCRbeta library with unique molecular identifiers. From the PCR reads, TCRdb called clonotypes with MiXCR, one entry per CDR3 protein. Altogether 550,000 to 800,000 distinct CDR3 sequences are present, over 10% being singletons, with the ten largest covering 0.79%. Sequences were derived from PBMCs, sampled before TCRalphabeta/CD19-depleted stem cell transplant. V gene TRBV5-1 combines with J gene TRBJ2-3; D unresolved. This receptor was identified in a girl aged 2 to 9 with congenital amegakaryocytic thrombocytopenia, due to receive a stem cell transplant. CDR3 amino acids: CASSEASSSTDTQYF. The CDR3 DNA reads TGCGCCAGCAGCGAGGCGAGTTCTAGCACAGATACGCAGTATTTT.